The clone carrying this TCR beta chain has just one count. Its antigen is not identified. Time point noted: baseline pretreatment blood. The treatment: 15 Gy SBRT to primary tumor, nephrectomy 4 weeks later. With V trimmed by 5 bases and J by 0 bases, 7 bases remained unmatched. This CDR3 spans 16 amino acids. The V gene's germline CDR1 is LNHNV and CDR2 YYDKDF (reference sequence). Libraries were prepared by immunoSEQ multiplex PCR; TCRdb keeps only in-frame clonotypes and omits some of them. The profile shows some 140,000 clones, 88% of them singletons. The sample comes from a study of radiation and T cells in renal cell carcinoma. Study-level information: Nephrectomy followed 15 Gy stereotactic body radiation by 4 weeks.

Notes on the study in general: In blood, top tumor clones expanded by 2 weeks, shrinking by 4. Without pretreatment biopsies, baseline tumor clonotype presence was undetermined.

J is TRBJ2-3 and V is TRBV15, with 8 bases that match TRBD2. This clonotype originated in a woman between 50 and 59 years old with renal cell carcinoma. This sample comprised blood, obtained from a patient whose treatment included radiotherapy and nephrectomy. The CDR3 bases are TGTGCCACCAGCGTATCGACTAGCGATAGCACAGATACGCAGTATTTT. As protein: CATSVSTSDSTDTQYF.